The present entry profiles one TCR beta chain with its context. Cohort 3 recovery required two negative PCRs, clearance, or symptom resolution. The sample belongs to a study of blood T cell repertoires in COVID-19. Method: immunoSEQ multiplex PCR; TCRdb's copy keeps in-frame clones and lacks some. The profile covers around 500,000 clones, with approximately 90% appearing a single time and around 7.9% taken by the ten largest. Germline CDR1 SNHLY, CDR2 FYNNEI. The CDR3 is 15 amino acids. J lost 5 bases, V lost 5 bases, and 9 bases had no gene match. The genes are TRBV2 and TRBJ1-2; TRBD1 aligns across 9 bases. This sequence was found in an older woman who had recovered from COVID-19. The sample consisted of PBMCs or T cells enriched from blood (not recorded which). CDR3 sequence reads: CASSPSGQGGYGYTF. The DNA of the CDR3 is TGTGCCAGCAGTCCTTCGGGACAGGGAGGATATGGCTACACCTTC.